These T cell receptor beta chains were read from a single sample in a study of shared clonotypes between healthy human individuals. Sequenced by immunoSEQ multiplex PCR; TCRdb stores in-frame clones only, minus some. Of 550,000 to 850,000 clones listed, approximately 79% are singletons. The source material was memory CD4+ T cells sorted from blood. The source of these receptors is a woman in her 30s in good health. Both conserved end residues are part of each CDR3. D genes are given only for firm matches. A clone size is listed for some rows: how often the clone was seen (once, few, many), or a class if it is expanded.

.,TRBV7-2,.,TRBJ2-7,CASSLAGAPYEQYF,TGTGCCAGCAGCTTAGCGGGAGCCCCCTACGAGCAGTACTTC
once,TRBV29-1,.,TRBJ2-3,CSVGTISSTDTQYF,TGCAGCGTGGGTACGATTTCAAGCACAGATACGCAGTATTTT
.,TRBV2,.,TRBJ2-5,CASRSDGGTETQYF,TGTGCCAGCAGAAGTGATGGGGGGACAGAGACCCAGTACTTC
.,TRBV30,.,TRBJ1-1,CASGRDTMNTEAFF,TGTGCCTCGGGCAGGGATACCATGAACACTGAAGCTTTCTTT
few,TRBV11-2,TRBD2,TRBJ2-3,CASSWRLAGGTDTQYF,TGTGCCAGCAGCTGGAGGCTAGCGGGGGGCACAGATACGCAGTATTTT
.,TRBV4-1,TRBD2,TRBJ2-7,CASSQVWVAGTYEQYF,TGCGCCAGCAGCCAAGTTTGGGTAGCGGGAACCTACGAGCAGTACTTC
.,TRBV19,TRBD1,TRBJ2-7,CASSYRDRVNEQYF,TGTGCCAGTAGTTACCGGGACAGGGTCAACGAGCAGTACTTC
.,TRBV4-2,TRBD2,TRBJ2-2,CASSQLAGRIPGELFF,TGTGCCAGCAGCCAACTAGCGGGAAGGATTCCCGGGGAGCTGTTTTTT
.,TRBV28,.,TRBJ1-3,CASKPGDPSGNTIYF,TGTGCCAGCAAGCCAGGAGATCCTTCTGGAAACACCATATATTTT
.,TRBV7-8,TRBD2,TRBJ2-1,CASSLAGASGSSYNEQFF,TGTGCCAGCAGCTTAGCGGGCGCTAGCGGGAGCTCCTACAATGAGCAGTTCTTC
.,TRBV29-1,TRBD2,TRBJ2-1,CSVEVPISAGGPYNEQFF,TGCAGCGTTGAGGTCCCCATCTCAGCGGGAGGCCCCTACAATGAGCAGTTCTTC
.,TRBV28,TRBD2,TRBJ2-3,CASSYGTSDTDTQYF,TGTGCCAGCAGTTACGGGACTAGCGACACAGATACGCAGTATTTT
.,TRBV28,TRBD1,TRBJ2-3,CASSSTGTGGTDTQYF,TGTGCCAGCAGTTCCACCGGGACAGGGGGAACAGATACGCAGTATTTT
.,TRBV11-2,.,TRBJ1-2,CASSSRGIFYGYTF,TGTGCCAGCAGCTCGAGAGGGATATTCTATGGCTACACCTTC
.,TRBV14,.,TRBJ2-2,CASSRRGPPNTGELFF,TGTGCCAGCAGCCGGCGGGGACCCCCCAACACCGGGGAGCTGTTTTTT
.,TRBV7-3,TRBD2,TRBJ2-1,CASSLTSAGGREQFF,TGTGCCAGCAGCTTAACGTCGGCGGGAGGACGAGAGCAGTTCTTC
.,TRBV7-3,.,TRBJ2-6,CASSLTGTDHSFGANVLTF,TGTGCCAGCAGCTTAACCGGGACGGATCACTCTTTTGGGGCCAACGTCCTGACTTTC
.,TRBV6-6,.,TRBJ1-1,CASSSTSTEAFF,TGTGCCAGCAGCTCTACTAGCACTGAAGCTTTCTTT
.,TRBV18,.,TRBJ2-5,CASSPRTAYQETQYF,TGTGCCAGCTCACCTAGGACAGCCTACCAAGAGACCCAGTACTTC
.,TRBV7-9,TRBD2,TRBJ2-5,CASSLGTSETQYF,TGTGCCAGCAGCCTGGGGACTAGCGAGACCCAGTACTTC
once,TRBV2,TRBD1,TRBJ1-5,CASSDTGEYSNQPQHF,TGTGCCAGCAGTGACACAGGGGAATATAGCAATCAGCCCCAGCATTTT
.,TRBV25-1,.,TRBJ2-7,CASSELKQGRQEQYF,TGTGCCAGCAGTGAATTAAAACAGGGGAGGCAGGAGCAGTACTTC
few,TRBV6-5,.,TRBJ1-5,CASSYSIKGNQPQHF,TGTGCCAGCAGTTACTCGATAAAGGGAAACCAGCCCCAGCATTTT
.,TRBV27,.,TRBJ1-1,CASSHGGGEAFF,TGTGCCAGCAGTCACGGTGGGGGTGAAGCTTTCTTT
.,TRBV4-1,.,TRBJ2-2,CASSTGPIGNTGELFF,TGCGCCAGCAGCACGGGCCCCATCGGAAACACCGGGGAGCTGTTTTTT
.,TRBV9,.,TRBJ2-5,CASSSGVQETQYF,TGTGCCAGCAGCTCGGGAGTACAAGAGACCCAGTACTTC
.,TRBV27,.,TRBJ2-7,CASSSPRGGSPSYEQYF,TGTGCCAGCAGTTCTCCCCGAGGGGGTAGCCCCTCCTACGAGCAGTACTTC
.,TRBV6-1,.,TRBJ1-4,CASSVLEKLFF,TGTGCCAGCAGTGTCCTCGAAAAACTGTTTTTT
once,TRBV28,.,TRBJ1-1,CASTFRPGGFNTEAFF,TGTGCCAGCACCTTTAGACCCGGGGGATTCAACACTGAAGCTTTCTTT
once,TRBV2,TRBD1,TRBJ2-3,CASRTGPDTQYF,TGTGCCAGCCGGACAGGGCCAGATACGCAGTATTTT
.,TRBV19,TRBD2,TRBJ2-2,CASSPGQAGGNGELFF,TGTGCCAGTAGCCCAGGGCAAGCGGGAGGAAACGGGGAGCTGTTTTTT
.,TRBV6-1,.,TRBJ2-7,CASSEASDSYEQYF,TGTGCCAGCAGTGAAGCTAGCGACTCCTACGAGCAGTACTTC
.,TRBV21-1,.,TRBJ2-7,CAIIDYEQYF,TGTGCCATCATTGACTACGAGCAGTACTTC
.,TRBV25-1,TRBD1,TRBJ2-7,CASSGPPRPGQGPYEQYF,TGTGCCAGCAGTGGTCCCCCCCGACCGGGACAGGGACCCTACGAGCAGTACTTC
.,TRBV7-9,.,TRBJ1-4,CAVVAGGEKLFF,TGTGCCGTGGTCGCCGGGGGTGAAAAACTGTTTTTT
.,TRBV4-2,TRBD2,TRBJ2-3,CASSQEVGGRTQYF,TGTGCCAGCAGCCAAGAGGTGGGAGGGCGTACGCAGTATTTT